Sequencing of this T cell receptor (beta chain) was carried out in a study of T cells in Graves' hyperthyroidism and ophthalmopathy. Lactation, pregnancy, other autoimmune disease or uncontrolled infection excluded patients. Germline CDR1 is SSHAT and CDR2 is FNYEAQ (reference sequence). CDR3 length: 15 amino acids. As to this clonotype: Antigen: not known. Germline and junction disagree at one end, which may indicate a read error.

RNA transcripts were the template for amplifying TCR beta CDR3 regions. Researchers ran a first-round RT-PCR on the TCR CDR3 using the HTBI primer set. Each CDR3 protein is one row after TCRdb ran MiXCR on the multiplex PCR reads. The data show about 560,000 distinct CDR3 sequences, with approximately 15% seen just once and about 18% held by the top ten. Study-level findings and limits: Most expanded thyroid clonotypes above 0.001 also appeared in blood. Ophthalmopathy was predicted by the model a median of about six months ahead of onset.

The TCR sequence derives from a woman aged 18-29 years with Graves' hyperthyroidism. The sample comprised blood. The J gene is TRBJ2-1, the V gene TRBV7-7; D remains ambiguous. DNA of the CDR3: TGTGCTAGCAGCTTAGTACCCCCGCCGGGCGATGAGCAGTTCTTC. This encodes CASSLVPPPGDEQFF.